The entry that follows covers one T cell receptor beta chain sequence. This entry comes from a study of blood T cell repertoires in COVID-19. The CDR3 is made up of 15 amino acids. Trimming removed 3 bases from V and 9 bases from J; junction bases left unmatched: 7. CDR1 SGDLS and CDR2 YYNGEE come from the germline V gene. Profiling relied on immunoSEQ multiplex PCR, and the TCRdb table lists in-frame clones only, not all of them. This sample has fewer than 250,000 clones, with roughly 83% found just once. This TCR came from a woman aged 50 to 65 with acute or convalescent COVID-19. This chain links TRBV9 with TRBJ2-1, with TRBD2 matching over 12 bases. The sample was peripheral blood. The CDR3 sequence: CASSGGASGRGEQFF. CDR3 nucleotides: TGTGCCAGCAGCGGCGGGGCTAGCGGGAGGGGTGAGCAGTTCTTC.